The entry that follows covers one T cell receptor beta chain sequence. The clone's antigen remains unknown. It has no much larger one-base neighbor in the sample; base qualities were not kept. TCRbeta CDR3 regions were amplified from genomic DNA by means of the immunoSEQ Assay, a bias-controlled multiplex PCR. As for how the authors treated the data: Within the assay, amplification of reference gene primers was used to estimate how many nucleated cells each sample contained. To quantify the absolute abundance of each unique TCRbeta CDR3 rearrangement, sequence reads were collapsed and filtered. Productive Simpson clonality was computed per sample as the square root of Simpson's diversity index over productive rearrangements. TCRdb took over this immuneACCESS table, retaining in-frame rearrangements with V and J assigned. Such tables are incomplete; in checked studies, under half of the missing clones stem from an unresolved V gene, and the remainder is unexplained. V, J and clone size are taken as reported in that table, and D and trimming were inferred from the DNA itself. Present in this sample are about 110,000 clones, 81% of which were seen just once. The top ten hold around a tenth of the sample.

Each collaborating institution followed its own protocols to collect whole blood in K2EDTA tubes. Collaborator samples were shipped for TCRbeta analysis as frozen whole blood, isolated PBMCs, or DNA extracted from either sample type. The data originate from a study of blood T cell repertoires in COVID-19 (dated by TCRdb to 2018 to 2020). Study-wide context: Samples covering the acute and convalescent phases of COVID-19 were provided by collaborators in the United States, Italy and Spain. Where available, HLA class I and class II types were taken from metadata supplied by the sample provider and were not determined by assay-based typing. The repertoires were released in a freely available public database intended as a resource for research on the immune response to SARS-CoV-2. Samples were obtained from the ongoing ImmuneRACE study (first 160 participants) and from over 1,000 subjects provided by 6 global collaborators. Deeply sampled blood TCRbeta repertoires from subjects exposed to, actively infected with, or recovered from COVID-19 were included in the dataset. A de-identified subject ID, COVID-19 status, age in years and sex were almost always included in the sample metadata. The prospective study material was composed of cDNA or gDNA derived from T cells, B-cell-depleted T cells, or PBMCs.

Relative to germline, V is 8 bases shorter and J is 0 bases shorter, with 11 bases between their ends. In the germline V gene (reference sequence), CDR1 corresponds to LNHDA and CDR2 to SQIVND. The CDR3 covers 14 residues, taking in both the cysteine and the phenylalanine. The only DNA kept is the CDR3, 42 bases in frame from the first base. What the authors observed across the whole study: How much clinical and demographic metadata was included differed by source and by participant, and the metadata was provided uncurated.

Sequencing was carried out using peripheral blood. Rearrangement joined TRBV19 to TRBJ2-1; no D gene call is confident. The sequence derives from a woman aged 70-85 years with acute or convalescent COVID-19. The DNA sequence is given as TGTGCCAGTTCTGGGCGAAGCTCCTACAATGAGCAGTTCTTC. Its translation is CASSGRSSYNEQFF.